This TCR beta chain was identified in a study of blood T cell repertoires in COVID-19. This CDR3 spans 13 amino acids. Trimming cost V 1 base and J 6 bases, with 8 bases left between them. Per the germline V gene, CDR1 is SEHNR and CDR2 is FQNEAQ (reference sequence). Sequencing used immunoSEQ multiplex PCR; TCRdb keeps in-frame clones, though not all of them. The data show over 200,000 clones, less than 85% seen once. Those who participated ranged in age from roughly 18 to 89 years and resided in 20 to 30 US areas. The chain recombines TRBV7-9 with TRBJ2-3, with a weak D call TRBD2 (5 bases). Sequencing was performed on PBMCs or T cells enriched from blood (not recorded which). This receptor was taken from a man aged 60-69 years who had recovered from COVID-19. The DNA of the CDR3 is TGTGCCAGCAGCTTAGGAGGGTTCGATACGCAGTATTTT. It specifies CASSLGGFDTQYF.